Following are 23 T cell receptor beta chains from one sample sequenced in a study of blood T cell repertoires in COVID-19 (dated by TCRdb to 2018 to 2021). The method was the immunoSEQ multiplex PCR assay. As stored in TCRdb, this immuneACCESS dataset retains in-frame rearrangements with V and J assigned. A fraction of the clones does not appear; measured against another copy, unresolved V genes explain less than half of the discrepancy, and the remainder lacks a known reason. This sample gives roughly 79,000 clones in total; about 83% of them show up just once. The leading ten clones occupy around 5% of the sample. The sequencing input was peripheral blood. The receptors derive from a woman over 75 with active or convalescent COVID-19.

This clone was counted once. The chain is built from TRBV6-5 and TRBJ1-2, with 7 positions matching TRBD1. The CDR3 sequence is 13 residues long. Germline CDR1 MNHEY, CDR2 SVGAGI. Trimming at V came to 6 bases and at J to 3 bases, leaving 4 bases not matched to a gene. The CDR3, as DNA: TGTGCCAGCAGCCGGGACAGCGACTATGGCTACACCTTC. Its protein product is CASSRDSDYGYTF.

This clone was detected a few times. The junction and the germline gene differ at one end; a read error may be behind it. This CDR3 is also generated by other DNA sequences in the sample. This CDR3 reads CACSPGAGRTGWGEQFF. CDR3 in DNA: TGTGCCTGTAGTCCGGGGGCGGGGAGGACAGGGTGGGGTGAGCAGTTCTTC. The J gene is TRBJ2-1, the V gene TRBV19, with TRBD1 identical over 8 bases. The CDR3 sequence is 17 residues long. CDR1 is LNHDA, CDR2 SQIVND, per germline (reference sequence).

The chain has TRBV18 and TRBJ2-7; TRBD2 matches at 9 bases. After removal of 3 bases from V and 1 base from J, the junction contained 10 bases not matched to a gene. The CDR3 has 17 residues. Per germline, CDR1 KGHSH and CDR2 LQKENI. The CDR3: CASSPGMAGGRSYEQYF. The CDR3, as DNA: TGTGCCAGCTCACCGGGAATGGCGGGGGGGCGGTCCTACGAGCAGTACTTC.

The chain uses TRBV9 and TRBJ2-1; D possibly corresponds to TRBD1 (6 bases). In germline, CDR1 is SGDLS, CDR2 YYNGEE. The V gene lost 4 bases and the J gene lost 8 bases, with 25 bases spanning the gap. There are 17 residues in the CDR3. DNA for the CDR3: TGTGCCAGCAGCACCCGCCAGGGGCCCCCTGGGATGGATGAGCAGTTCTTC. This encodes CASSTRQGPPGMDEQFF.

The chain carries TRBV28 and TRBJ2-3; 11 bases map to TRBD1. Germline V gene sequence: CDR1 MDHEN, CDR2 SYDVKM. The CDR3 totals 16 residues. The V gene end was trimmed by 5 bases and the J gene end by 3 bases; junction bases not matched to a gene: 7. CDR3 sequence (DNA): TGTGCCAGCAGTCCATCCGGGACAGGGGGAACAGATACGCAGTATTTT. It yields the protein CASSPSGTGGTDTQYF.

About this clone: Other DNA sequences in the sample encode the same CDR3. The V call is TRBV9, the J call TRBJ2-3; D unclear. This CDR3 has 13 amino acids. Trimming removed 0 bases from V and 1 base from J, with 3 bases in between. The germline V gene has CDR1 SGDLS and CDR2 YYNGEE. In nucleotides, the CDR3 is TGTGCCAGCAGCGTAGCAGGCACAGATACGCAGTATTTT. Its protein product is CASSVAGTDTQYF.

This sequence joins TRBV9 and TRBJ2-1; 11 nucleotides agree with TRBD2. CDR1 and CDR2 from the germline V gene are SGDLS and YYNGEE. The CDR3 covers 15 residues. V shed 4 bases and J 2 bases; nucleotides not matched to a gene: 2. The CDR3 DNA sequence: TGTGCCAGCAGCATTAGCGGGAGGGCCTACAATGAGCAGTTCTTC. Its translation: CASSISGRAYNEQFF.

The V and J genes are TRBV13 and TRBJ2-5; 7 positions match TRBD2. The CDR3 covers 15 residues. V shed 3 bases, J shed 5 bases, and the junction held 9 bases outside the gene matches. The germline V gene encodes CDR1 PRHDT and CDR2 FYEKMQ (reference sequence). The CDR3 coding sequence is TGTGCCAGCAGCTTGCGTAGCGGGCGGGGGGAGACCCAGTACTTC. Translating gives CASSLRSGRGETQYF. Variable domain in full (rest from reference TRBV13 and TRBJ2-5): AAGVIQSPRHLIKEKRETATLKCYPIPRHDTVYWYQQGPGQDPQFLISFYEKMQSDKGSIPDRFSAQQFSDYHSELNMSSLELGDSALYFCASSLRSGRGETQYFGPGTRLLVL.

This chain uses TRBV6-6 with TRBJ1-3; 7 bases align to TRBD1. Germline V CDR1 and CDR2: MNHNY, SVGAGI (reference sequence). The J segment lost 5 bases and the V segment lost 5 bases, leaving 21 bases of the junction unmatched. The CDR3 loop spans 19 amino acids. The CDR3 bases are TGTGCCAGCAGTCGAGACAGGGAGTCGGTTTCGGGGCGACGAAACACCATATATTTT. The encoded protein is CASSRDRESVSGRRNTIYF.

The chain carries TRBV7-9 and TRBJ1-5; 12 nucleotides agree with TRBD1. Germline V gene lookup returns CDR1 SEHNR and CDR2 FQNEAQ (reference sequence). The V gene end was trimmed by 3 bases and the J gene end by 8 bases; junction bases not matched to a gene: 8. This CDR3 is built from 16 residues. This CDR3 reads CASSLGTGGSGKPQHF. CDR3 bases: TGTGCCAGCAGCTTGGGGACAGGGGGCTCGGGGAAGCCCCAGCATTTT.

V and J are TRBV4-1 and TRBJ2-7, with 7 bases fitting TRBD1. This CDR3 comprises 13 residues. Trimming cost V 4 bases and J 12 bases; bases outside gene matches: 12. Germline V lookup: CDR1 MGHRA, CDR2 YSYEKL. CDR3 DNA sequence: TGCGCCAGCAGCCCTGGGAACAGGGGTAGGCTGTACTTC. Translated: CASSPGNRGRLYF.

The chain carries TRBV11-2 and TRBJ2-7, with D perhaps matching TRBD2 (6 bases). Trimming took off 4 bases at V and 2 bases at J, with 18 bases between the two ends. Germline V gene data show CDR1 as SGHAT and CDR2 as FQNNGV. CDR3 length: 16 residues. In DNA form, the CDR3 reads TGTGCCAGCAGCTCAACATTGGCGGGGTTGGCCTACGAGCAGTACTTC. As protein: CASSSTLAGLAYEQYF.

The rearrangement links TRBV7-2 to TRBJ2-1; 8 bases map to TRBD2. After removal of 3 bases from V and 7 bases from J, the junction contained 5 bases not matched to a gene. This CDR3 is 14 amino acids long. The germline gives CDR1 SGHTA, CDR2 FQGNSA. The CDR3 sequence is CASSFVGRVNEQFF. As DNA, the CDR3 is TGTGCCAGCAGCTTTGTCGGGAGGGTTAATGAGCAGTTCTTC.

The chain combines TRBV5-6 with TRBJ1-1; D uncertain. Per the germline V gene, CDR1 is SGHDT and CDR2 is YYEEEE. V was clipped by 2 bases and J by 6 bases, with 14 bases between them. This CDR3 contains 14 residues. The CDR3 protein is CASSFAEANSEAFF. DNA for the CDR3: TGTGCCAGCAGCTTTGCGGAGGCAAACTCTGAAGCTTTCTTT.

The chain combines TRBV2 with TRBJ1-3, with a weak D call TRBD1 (5 bases). The germline V gene encodes CDR1 SNHLY and CDR2 FYNNEI. This CDR3 has 14 amino acids. V was pared by 4 bases and J by 0 bases, with 7 bases between. The CDR3: CASSAGGSGNTIYF. DNA of the CDR3: TGTGCCAGCAGTGCCGGGGGCTCTGGAAACACCATATATTTT. Full variable domain (rest looked up from reference TRBV2 and TRBJ1-3): EPEVTQTPSHQVTQMGQEVILRCVPISNHLYFYWYRQILGQKVEFLVSFYNNEISEKSEIFDDQFSVERPDGSNFTLKIRSTKLEDSAMYFCASSAGGSGNTIYFGEGSWLTVV.

The chain couples TRBV16 to TRBJ1-6; D is perhaps TRBD1 (6 bases). The CDR3 extends over 19 amino acids. Trimming took 0 bases from V and 0 from J, leaving 15 bases between them. CDR1 and CDR2 from the germline V gene are KGHSY and FQNENV. The CDR3, as DNA: TGTGCCAGCAGCCAATCCAGGGGACGGGGAAGCTCCTATAATTCACCCCTCCACTTT. Its protein is CASSQSRGRGSSYNSPLHF. The variable domain in full, with the rest retrieved from reference TRBV16 and TRBJ1-6, is GEEVAQTPKHLVRGEGQKAKLYCAPIKGHSYVFWYQQVLKNEFKFLISFQNENVFDETGMPKERFSAKCLPNSPCSLEIQATKLEDSAVYFCASSQSRGRGSSYNSPLHFGNGTRLTVT.

The V gene is TRBV7-2, the J gene TRBJ2-7; 10 bases are a match to TRBD2. J was trimmed by 6 bases and V by 3 bases; bases with no gene match: 5. Germline-derived CDR1 and CDR2 are SGHTA and FQGNSA. This CDR3 spans 14 amino acids. The CDR3 spells CASSFVAGGTEQYF. Here the CDR3 DNA reads TGTGCCAGCAGCTTTGTAGCGGGGGGCACCGAGCAGTACTTC.

This clone was counted a single time. CDR3 sequence reads: CASSQKASNTGELFF. Written as DNA, the CDR3 is TGTGCCAGCAGCCAAAAAGCGTCCAACACCGGGGAGCTGTTTTTT. V gene TRBV3-1 (or the pseudogene TRBV3-2) combines with J gene TRBJ2-2; no clear D gene. There are 15 residues in the CDR3. The germline V gene has CDR1 LGHDT and CDR2 YNNKEL (reference sequence). V was trimmed by 2 bases and J by 2 bases, leaving 9 bases between them.

The CDR3 DNA follows: TGTGCCAGCAGCTTCGACATGGTCCCCAAAAACATTCAGTACTTC. Encoded protein: CASSFDMVPKNIQYF. The chain couples TRBV21-1 to TRBJ2-4; the D call of TRBD1 is as the table states it, not checked on the DNA. TRBV21-1 is listed as a pseudogene. This CDR3 comprises 15 residues.

The rearrangement links TRBV30 to TRBJ1-4; 7 bases line up with TRBD1. The CDR3 consists of 15 residues. Germline CDR1 reads GTSNPN; CDR2 reads SVGIG (reference sequence). V lost 2 bases, J lost 3 bases, and 6 bases stayed unmatched. CDR3 coding DNA: TGTGCCTGGAGTAGACAGGGAACAGCTAATGAAAAACTGTTTTTT. Protein sequence: CAWSRQGTANEKLFF.

V and J are TRBV6-5 and TRBJ2-3, with D maybe TRBD1 (5 bases). Trimming shortened V by 2 bases and J by 3 bases, and 15 bases separated the two germline ends. The germline V gene encodes CDR1 MNHEY and CDR2 SVGAGI. This CDR3 contains 16 residues. In nucleotides, the CDR3 is TGTGCCAGCAGTTACCGGACATCCGTCCCAACAGATACGCAGTATTTT. Protein: CASSYRTSVPTDTQYF.

This clone occurred once. V gene TRBV2 combines with J gene TRBJ2-1; 10 bases are a match to TRBD2. The CDR3 is 14 amino acids. V shed 9 bases, J shed 6 bases, and the junction held 8 bases outside the gene matches. In germline, CDR1 is SNHLY, CDR2 FYNNEI. The CDR3 nucleotides are TGTGCCAGGTCTCTCAGCGGGGGGGGCAATGAGCAGTTCTTC. As protein: CARSLSGGGNEQFF.

The rearrangement uses TRBV18 and TRBJ2-1; the match to TRBD2 covers 10 bases. CDR1 is KGHSH and CDR2 is LQKENI in the germline V gene. The J segment lost 6 bases and the V segment lost 6 bases, leaving 17 bases of the junction unmatched. The CDR3 extends over 18 amino acids. CDR3 amino acids: CASSPQGSGRKKVNEQFF. The CDR3 bases are TGTGCCAGCTCCCCCCAGGGTAGCGGGAGGAAGAAGGTCAATGAGCAGTTCTTC.